Listed below are T cell receptor beta chains from one sample, sequenced in a study of T cell responses to AZD1222 COVID-19 vaccine. Clones were read by immunoSEQ multiplex PCR, and TCRdb kept only the in-frame ones, dropping some. The table lists approximately 200,000 clones, roughly 94% of them singletons. The source material was peripheral blood, sampled 28 days after the second dose of the MenACWY control vaccine. The source of these receptors is an adult who received the MenACWY meningococcal vaccine as a control. The CDR3 runs from the conserved cysteine through the conserved F or W. The D gene is left open where the match is weak. A row's size may be missing; if present it is once, few, many or a size class.

d_call | j_call | clone_size | v_call | cdr3_nt | cdr3_aa
- | TRBJ2-5 | - | TRBV3-1/TRBV3-2 | TGTGCCAGCAGCCAAGATCTTGCGAGGCAAGAGACCCAGTACTTC | CASSQDLARQETQYF
TRBD2 | TRBJ2-3 | - | TRBV10-3 | TGTGCCATCAGGCGACTAGCTTTGAGCACAGATACGCAGTATTTT | CAIRRLALSTDTQYF
- | TRBJ1-5 | - | TRBV19 | TGTGCCAGTAGTATAGGTTGGGGGGGCCAGCCCCAGCATTTT | CASSIGWGGQPQHF
TRBD2 | TRBJ2-7 | - | TRBV29-1 | TGCAGCGTTAATAGCGGGAGAGCGGGCGAGCAGTACTTC | CSVNSGRAGEQYF
- | TRBJ2-2 | - | TRBV7-2 | TGTGCCAGCAGCTTAGGCCCCATGGGGGCCGGGGAGCTGTTTTTT | CASSLGPMGAGELFF
- | TRBJ1-4 | - | TRBV28 | TGTGCCAGCATACGAGTTGGGGGTGAAAAACTGTTTTTT | CASIRVGGEKLFF
TRBD2 | TRBJ2-7 | - | TRBV6-5 | TGTGCCAGCAGTCCCCGGGCTAGCGGAGAGCAGTACTTC | CASSPRASGEQYF
TRBD1 | TRBJ2-3 | - | TRBV7-3 | TGTGCCAGCAGCCCGACAGGGGCCCTCACAGATACGCAGTATTTT | CASSPTGALTDTQYF
- | TRBJ2-7 | - | TRBV7-9 | TGTGCCAGCAGCTTATTCTCCCAGGGGCCTTCCTACGAGCAGTACTTC | CASSLFSQGPSYEQYF
- | TRBJ2-7 | - | TRBV11-1 | TGTGCCAGCAGCTTAGGACAGACCTACGAGCAGTACTTC | CASSLGQTYEQYF
TRBD1 | TRBJ2-7 | - | TRBV6-5 | TGTGCCAGCAGTTACTCGGACAGGGGTTACGAGCAGTACTTC | CASSYSDRGYEQYF
TRBD2 | TRBJ2-1 | - | TRBV30 | TGTGCCTGGAGTGTACGAAGGTTAGCGGGAAAATCCTACAATGAGCAGTTCTTC | CAWSVRRLAGKSYNEQFF
- | TRBJ1-4 | - | TRBV7-9 | TGTGCCAGCAGCTTAGGAGAGTCCTATGAAAAACTGTTTTTT | CASSLGESYEKLFF
- | TRBJ1-5 | - | TRBV19 | TGTGCCAGTAGTATAGAGTACGATCAGCCCCAGCATTTT | CASSIEYDQPQHF
- | TRBJ2-4 | - | TRBV14 | TGTGCCAGCAGCGGGTTAGCCAAAAACATTCAGTACTTC | CASSGLAKNIQYF
- | TRBJ2-5 | - | TRBV24-1 | TGTGCCACCAGTGACCAGACAGGAAAAGAGACCCAGTACTTC | CATSDQTGKETQYF
- | TRBJ2-3 | once | TRBV5-1 | TGCGCCAGCAGCTTGGGTTCTGGCCTCACAGATACGCAGTATTTT | CASSLGSGLTDTQYF
- | TRBJ1-2 | - | TRBV28 | TGTGCCAGCAGACAACCTACAGGGATGAATGGCTACACCTTC | CASRQPTGMNGYTF
- | TRBJ2-2 | - | TRBV7-3 | TGTGCCAGCAGCTTAACTGGGGGCCCGAACACCGGGGAGCTGTTTTTT | CASSLTGGPNTGELFF
TRBD2 | TRBJ2-3 | once | TRBV7-3 | TGTGCCAGCAGCCCCACGGGACTAGCGGGGGGCAGCACAGATACGCAGTATTTT | CASSPTGLAGGSTDTQYF
- | TRBJ1-2 | once | TRBV30 | TGTGCCTGGAGCTTCAGGGGAAATGGCTACACCTTC | CAWSFRGNGYTF
- | TRBJ2-7 | - | TRBV28 | TGTGCCAGCAGTTTATCTCGGGCCCGTAGGAACTACGAGCAGTACTTC | CASSLSRARRNYEQYF
- | TRBJ2-5 | - | TRBV11-3 | TGTGCCAGCAGCCTAGATGGGGAGACCCAGTACTTC | CASSLDGETQYF
- | TRBJ2-3 | - | TRBV6-5 | TGTGCCAGCAGCCCAGGAGCAGATACGCAGTATTTT | CASSPGADTQYF
TRBD1 | TRBJ1-5 | - | TRBV28 | TGTGCCAGCAGTGGAAGACAGGGTGACAATCAGCCCCAGCATTTT | CASSGRQGDNQPQHF
- | TRBJ1-1 | - | TRBV28 | TGTGCCAGCAGTTTGTCGGGCCTGCAGAACACTGAAGCTTTCTTT | CASSLSGLQNTEAFF
TRBD1 | TRBJ1-2 | - | TRBV24-1 | TGTGCCACCAGTGATCTTACGACAGGGGTCGGCTACACCTTC | CATSDLTTGVGYTF
- | TRBJ1-2 | - | TRBV2 | TGTGCCAGCAGTGAAGCATTGAGGGCAAACTATGGCTACACCTTC | CASSEALRANYGYTF